These T cell receptor beta chains were read from a single sample in a study of blood T cell repertoires in COVID-19. Sequenced by immunoSEQ multiplex PCR; TCRdb stores in-frame clones only, minus some. This table has just under 40,000 clones, about 82% appearing once. The sample consisted of peripheral blood. These receptors were collected from a human donor in a cohort sampled during active COVID-19. Each CDR3 is given with its conserved first and last residue. D genes are given only for firm matches. Some rows mark clone size as missing; the rest say once, few, many or name a class of expanded clone.

j_gene | d_gene | v_gene | abundance | CDR3nt | CDR3aa
TRBJ1-2 | NA | TRBV6-5 | NA | TGTGCCGTGGGGGCCGACGCGAACTATGGCTACACCTTC | CAVGADANYGYTF
TRBJ2-3 | NA | TRBV11-1 | NA | TGTGCCAGCAGCTTTATCCCCGGTGATACGCAGTATTTT | CASSFIPGDTQYF
TRBJ1-6 | NA | TRBV30 | NA | TGTGCCTGGAGCCAAGACAGTGCAGACTCCTATAATTCACCCCTCCACTTT | CAWSQDSADSYNSPLHF
TRBJ1-1 | NA | TRBV3-1/TRBV3-2 | NA | TGTGCCAGCAGCCCTCTAGGGGAGGTCCCTGAAGCTTTCTTT | CASSPLGEVPEAFF
TRBJ2-1 | TRBD2 | TRBV7-8 | NA | TGTGCCAGCAGCGCCACTAGCGGCCGGTATGAGCAGTTCTTC | CASSATSGRYEQFF
TRBJ2-2 | TRBD1 | TRBV10-1 | few | TGCGCCAGCAGAGGGACAGGGAACACCGGGGAGCTGTTTTTT | CASRGTGNTGELFF
TRBJ1-1 | NA | TRBV6-5 | NA | TGTGCCAGCAGTTACGTGGGCCTGAACACTGAAGCTTTCTTT | CASSYVGLNTEAFF
TRBJ1-1 | NA | TRBV6-5 | few | TGTGCCAGCAGTTTCTTAATCGAAGCTTTCTTT | CASSFLIEAFF
TRBJ1-1 | TRBD1 | TRBV6-5 | NA | TGTGCCAGCAGCCTCACCGGGACAGTAGACACTGAAGCTTTCTTT | CASSLTGTVDTEAFF
TRBJ2-1 | TRBD1 | TRBV5-1 | NA | TGCGCCAGCAGCTTGGGACAGGGCTACAATGAGCAGTTCTTC | CASSLGQGYNEQFF
TRBJ1-1 | TRBD1 | TRBV20-1 | NA | TGCAGTGCTGAGGGACAGACTGAAGCTTTCTTT | CSAEGQTEAFF
TRBJ2-7 | NA | TRBV5-8 | NA | TGTGCCAGCAGCTTGAGGCGGGACCCAGCCTACGAGCAGTACTTC | CASSLRRDPAYEQYF
TRBJ1-2 | TRBD1 | TRBV19 | NA | TGTGCCAGTAGTGTTCCGGGACAGAACTATGGCTACACCTTC | CASSVPGQNYGYTF
TRBJ2-1 | TRBD2 | TRBV6-5 | medium-sized | TGTGCCAGCAGTTTCACTAGCGGGGGGTCGCATGAGCAGTTCTTC | CASSFTSGGSHEQFF
TRBJ1-2 | NA | TRBV6-5 | NA | TGTGCCAGTAGGGGGTCACAGGGCGTCTATGGCTACACCTTC | CASRGSQGVYGYTF
TRBJ2-7 | TRBD1 | TRBV2 | once | TGTGCCAGCAGTTCTGACAGGGACCACTACGAGCAGTACTTC | CASSSDRDHYEQYF
TRBJ1-2 | NA | TRBV29-1 | NA | TGCAGCGTTGAAGGCGCGGAGGGGAGACGCTATGGCTACACCTTC | CSVEGAEGRRYGYTF
TRBJ1-4 | NA | TRBV30 | NA | TGTGCCTGGACGCCGCGGGGGTTGGAGGATGAAAAACTGTTTTTT | CAWTPRGLEDEKLFF
TRBJ1-5 | NA | TRBV18 | once | TGTGCCAGCTCACCACCCGGGGGGCCCCAGCATTTT | CASSPPGGPQHF
TRBJ1-1 | TRBD1 | TRBV12-5 | NA | TGTGCTAGTGGTACTCCGGGACAGGGGTGGACCACTGAAGCTTTCTTT | CASGTPGQGWTTEAFF
TRBJ1-1 | NA | TRBV10-2 | few | TGCGCCAGCAAGGTCGCACAGGGAGCAACTGAAGCTTTCTTT | CASKVAQGATEAFF
TRBJ2-2 | TRBD2 | TRBV5-4 | NA | TGTGCCAGCAGCTTGGGACTAGCGGGCTTCGCGAACACCGGGGAGCTGTTTTTT | CASSLGLAGFANTGELFF
TRBJ2-7 | TRBD2 | TRBV18 | NA | TGTGCCAGCTCACCGGGACTAGTGTCCTACGAGCAGTACTTC | CASSPGLVSYEQYF
TRBJ2-1 | TRBD1 | TRBV7-3 | NA | TGTGCCAGCAGCTGGGGGACAGGGGAGCAGTTCTTC | CASSWGTGEQFF
TRBJ1-1 | NA | TRBV24-1 | many | TGTGCCACCAGTGATGGCCGGGCTGAAGCTTTCTTT | CATSDGRAEAFF
TRBJ1-4 | NA | TRBV5-1 | NA | TGCGCCAGCCGCAGTCCTAATGAAAAACTGTTTTTT | CASRSPNEKLFF
TRBJ1-1 | TRBD1 | TRBV6-2/TRBV6-3 | NA | TGTGCCAGCAGTTCCGGGACAGGGGATTTCATGAACACTGAAGCTTTCTTT | CASSSGTGDFMNTEAFF
TRBJ2-7 | TRBD2 | TRBV5-4 | NA | TGTGCCAGCAGCCAGGGACTAGGGGCCGGGGAGCAGTACTTC | CASSQGLGAGEQYF
TRBJ1-2 | NA | TRBV3-1/TRBV3-2 | NA | TGTGCCAGCAGCCGGGGGGATGGCTACACCTTC | CASSRGDGYTF
TRBJ2-6 | NA | TRBV19 | NA | TGTGCCAGTAGTACCCAGGGTAGTGGGGCCAACGTCCTGACTTTC | CASSTQGSGANVLTF
TRBJ2-6 | NA | TRBV13 | NA | TGTGCCAGCAGCTTAGGCTATCTGGGGGCTCACTCTGGGGCCAACGTCCTGACTTTC | CASSLGYLGAHSGANVLTF
TRBJ2-3 | NA | TRBV7-2 | NA | TGTGCCAGCAGCTTAGCTGCGGTGGGGGGTCAAGATACGCAGTATTTT | CASSLAAVGGQDTQYF
TRBJ2-2 | TRBD1 | TRBV19 | NA | TGTGCCAGTAGAAGAACAGGGGGTAGAATCGGGGAGCTGTTTTTT | CASRRTGGRIGELFF
TRBJ1-1 | NA | TRBV6-1 | NA | TGTGCCAGCAGTGAACATCTGAACACTGAAGCTTTCTTT | CASSEHLNTEAFF
TRBJ2-3 | TRBD2 | TRBV4-2 | NA | TGTGCTCCCACCCCCCGCGGGAGAGCGCAGTATTTT | CAPTPRGRAQYF
TRBJ2-7 | TRBD2 | TRBV7-8 | NA | TGTGCCAGCAGCTTATCGTACGGGAGGGGATACGAGCAGTACTTC | CASSLSYGRGYEQYF
TRBJ2-2 | NA | TRBV18 | few | TGTGCCAGCTCACCACCCGGGGGATGGACCGGGGAGCTGTTTTTT | CASSPPGGWTGELFF
TRBJ2-2 | TRBD1 | TRBV9 | NA | TGTGCCAGCAGCGTAGCTCCGGCAGGGGGCGGGTCCGGGGAGCTGTTTTTT | CASSVAPAGGGSGELFF
TRBJ2-2 | NA | TRBV11-3 | once | TGTGCCAGCAGCTTCAAGGGAGGTAGCACCGGGGAGCTGTTTTTT | CASSFKGGSTGELFF
TRBJ1-2 | TRBD1 | TRBV2 | NA | TGTGCCAGCAGATCACAGGGGACGAGTAGGGGCTACACCTTC | CASRSQGTSRGYTF
TRBJ2-1 | TRBD2 | TRBV6-6 | NA | TGTGCCAGCAGTCAACCGGGACTAGCGGGAGGGCTGAATGAGCAGTTCTTC | CASSQPGLAGGLNEQFF
TRBJ2-1 | TRBD2 | TRBV5-1 | NA | TGCGCCAGCAGCTTTAGCGGGTCGAGCTCCTACAATGAGCAGTTCTTC | CASSFSGSSSYNEQFF
TRBJ2-5 | NA | TRBV2 | NA | TGTGCCAGCTCCCTGGGGGCGGGAGAAGGAGAGACCCAGTACTTC | CASSLGAGEGETQYF
TRBJ2-3 | NA | TRBV27 | NA | TGTGCCAGCAGGAGGGGGTTGGATACGCAGTATTTT | CASRRGLDTQYF
TRBJ1-1 | NA | TRBV7-6 | NA | TGTGCCAGCAGCCTGGGGACGGAGGGGGAAGCTTTCTTT | CASSLGTEGEAFF
TRBJ2-3 | NA | TRBV9 | NA | TGTGCCAGCAGCGTAGGTGCAGGGGGGATCGGTACGCAGTATTTT | CASSVGAGGIGTQYF
TRBJ1-2 | TRBD1 | TRBV5-6 | NA | TGTGCCAGCAGCAGGGGACAGGGACCCTATGGCTACACCTTC | CASSRGQGPYGYTF
TRBJ2-2 | NA | TRBV27 | NA | TGTGCCAGCAGAGGACAGCCGAACACCGGGGAGCTGTTTTTT | CASRGQPNTGELFF
TRBJ1-2 | NA | TRBV7-9 | NA | TGTGCCAGCAGCTTTAGCCCCGGGGTGTATGGCTACACCTTC | CASSFSPGVYGYTF
TRBJ2-7 | TRBD1 | TRBV5-5 | NA | TGTGCCAGCACGACCCGGGACAGAAACGAGCAGTACTTC | CASTTRDRNEQYF
TRBJ2-7 | TRBD1 | TRBV6-6 | NA | TGTGCCAGCACCGCGGACAGGGCCTACGAGCAGTACTTC | CASTADRAYEQYF
TRBJ1-5 | TRBD1 | TRBV19 | NA | TGTGCCAGTAGTACCCGACAGGGCGGAGTGAGCAATCAGCCCCAGCATTTT | CASSTRQGGVSNQPQHF
TRBJ2-7 | TRBD2 | TRBV19 | NA | TGTGCCAGTAGCCACGGACTAGCGGCCTCCTACGAGCAGTACTTC | CASSHGLAASYEQYF
TRBJ2-7 | NA | TRBV2 | NA | TGTGCCAGCAGTGAATCACAATTCTACGAGCAGTACTTC | CASSESQFYEQYF
TRBJ2-5 | TRBD1 | TRBV11-3 | NA | TGTGCCAGCAGCTTAGAGAAGGTGGGGGACAGGGGGCGATTCTACCAAGAGACCCAGTACTTC | CASSLEKVGDRGRFYQETQYF